The 9 T cell receptor beta chains below were found in one sample sequenced in a study of blood T cell repertoires in COVID-19. TCRdb's table, derived via immunoSEQ multiplex PCR, lists solely in-frame clones and lacks some. The data hold about 220,000 clones, with roughly 75% observed a single time. Sequencing was done on a sample of peripheral blood. The source is a woman aged 70-85 years with acute or convalescent COVID-19.

This chain uses TRBV18 with TRBJ1-4, with D possibly TRBD1 on 6 matching bases. V lost 5 bases to trimming and J lost 7 bases, with 17 bases between them. Germline assignment: CDR1 KGHSH and CDR2 LQKENI. This CDR3 has 15 amino acids. The CDR3 nucleotides are TGTGCCAGCTCAGCCTACAGGGACGGTAGTGAAAAACTGTTTTTT. Translation: CASSAYRDGSEKLFF.

The chain joins TRBV18 to TRBJ1-1; possibly TRBD1 for D (5 bases). CDR3 size: 16 residues. Germline-derived CDR1 and CDR2 are KGHSH and LQKENI. V lost 1 base, J lost 1 base, and 13 bases lay in between. The CDR3 region is CASSPRQGGGNTEAFF. The CDR3 nucleotides read TGTGCCAGCTCACCACGGCAGGGAGGTGGGAACACTGAAGCTTTCTTT.

The gene calls are TRBV5-1 and TRBJ2-1; weak D call: TRBD2 (7 bases). This CDR3 region has 15 residues. V was pared by 5 bases and J by 5 bases, with 17 bases between. Looked up from germline, CDR1 is SGHRS and CDR2 is YFSETQ. The CDR3 is CASREGGAGNNEQFF. The DNA of the CDR3 is TGCGCCAGCAGAGAGGGGGGGGCCGGTAACAATGAGCAGTTCTTC.

This sequence joins TRBV6-6 and TRBJ2-2; 7 bases fit TRBD1. Germline assignment: CDR1 MNHNY and CDR2 SVGAGI (reference sequence). The CDR3 sequence is 15 residues long. Losses at the gene ends were 8 bases for V and 1 base for J; bases not matched to a gene: 7. CDR3 nucleotide sequence: TGTGCCAGCGGGGAGAGGGACAGGAACACCGGGGAGCTGTTTTTT. Translated: CASGERDRNTGELFF.

This clone was counted a few times. V gene TRBV18 combines with J gene TRBJ1-3; 10 nucleotides match TRBD1. Germline V CDR1 and CDR2: KGHSH, LQKENI. The junction had 4 bases not matched to a gene; V was cut back by 5 bases and J by 0 bases. The CDR3 consists of 16 residues. This CDR3 is CASSAGTGDSGNTIYF. The DNA for the CDR3 is TGTGCCAGCTCAGCCGGGACAGGGGACTCTGGAAACACCATATATTTT.

The V call is TRBV9, the J call TRBJ2-3; 11 bases are shared with TRBD2. CDR1 SGDLS and CDR2 YYNGEE come from the germline V gene. V dropped 0 bases and J dropped 1; count of bases not matched to a gene: 4. The CDR3 spans 17 residues. The CDR3 bases are TGTGCCAGCAGCGTAGATCTAGCGGGGGGCGGCACAGATACGCAGTATTTT. Translation: CASSVDLAGGGTDTQYF.

The chain couples TRBV6-2 or TRBV6-3 to TRBJ2-3; no firm D call. Germline V gives CDR1 MNHEY, CDR2 SVGEGT. The V and J ends lost 2 bases and 0 bases respectively, with 21 bases between them. The CDR3 runs to 19 residues. As DNA, the CDR3 is TGTGCCAGCAGTTACCCCGCGCAGGCAATAGTGGCCAGCACAGATACGCAGTATTTT. Translated, it gives CASSYPAQAIVASTDTQYF.

About this clone: Other DNA sequences in this sample translate to the same CDR3. The V and J genes are TRBV7-6 and TRBJ2-3; D is unclear. The germline V and J ends were trimmed by 4 bases and 6 bases, with 5 bases remaining between them. The length of the CDR3 is 11 residues. CDR1 and CDR2 from the germline V gene are SGHVS and FNYEAQ. The CDR3 coding sequence is TGTGCCAGCAGCTCCTCCGATACGCAGTATTTT. It codes for CASSSSDTQYF.

This chain uses TRBV25-1 with TRBJ2-7; the match to TRBD1 covers 10 bases. Trimming cost V 6 bases and J 4 bases; bases outside gene matches: 9. CDR3 length equals 15 residues. Germline-derived CDR1 and CDR2 are MGHDK and SYGVNS. The CDR3 is CASRALTGGFYEQYF. CDR3 DNA sequence: TGTGCCAGCAGGGCCCTGACAGGGGGCTTTTACGAGCAGTACTTC.